The sequence of this TCR beta chain was determined in a study of blood T cell repertoires in COVID-19. As for the study in general: From the United States, Italy and Spain came samples of acute and convalescent COVID-19. PBMCs, B-cell-depleted T cells, or T cells were the source of the cDNA or gDNA that made up the material.

Germline V lookup: CDR1 MNHEY, CDR2 SMNVEV (reference sequence). Trimming left V 7 bases short and J 3 bases short, with 23 bases between. The CDR3 is made up of 17 amino acids. Authors' processing steps: Reference gene primer amplification gave nucleated cell count estimates. The protocol was immunoSEQ multiplex PCR, while the TCRdb copy is restricted to in-frame clones and leaves out a portion. That table gives V, J and clone size, and the DNA gave D and trimming. Among some 240,000 clones listed, 80% to 90% were seen once. The sequence derives from a man aged 50 to 59 with active or convalescent COVID-19. The rearrangement joins TRBV27 to TRBJ2-3, with a tentative D call TRBD1 (7 bases). Material for sequencing was peripheral blood. The CDR3 is CASTDYMSRGATDTQYF. CDR3 in DNA: TGTGCCAGCACCGATTACATGAGCAGGGGGGCGACAGATACGCAGTATTTT.